These 31 T cell receptor beta chains came from one sample sequenced in a study of regulatory T cells in long-lasting Graves disease. Time point in this sample: newly diagnosed GD, antithyroid drugs for less than 3 months. PBMCs provided the RNA from which the TCR library was made. Combining iRepertoire HTBI primers with Arm-PCR of CDR3 regions, the authors built TCR beta libraries. From the multiplex PCR reads, TCRdb called clonotypes with MiXCR, one entry per CDR3 protein. The sample includes 350,000 to 550,000 distinct CDR3 sequences, under 15% seen only once; the top ten take about a sixth. This sample also appeared in a second study, on T cells in Graves' hyperthyroidism and ophthalmopathy.

Sample: peripheral blood mononuclear cells (PBMCs), taken at new diagnosis, from a patient treated with antithyroid drugs. These receptor sequences come from a woman younger than 45 with Graves disease.

The table lists this clonotype with a few counts. The genes are TRBV27 and TRBJ1-2; 10 nucleotides line up with TRBD1. Germline CDR1 reads MNHEY; CDR2 reads SMNVEV (reference sequence). The CDR3 covers 14 residues. The V segment lost 3 bases and the J segment 7 bases; nucleotides outside the gene matches: 5. In nucleotides, the CDR3 is TGTGCCAGCAGTTTTTCGACAGGGGGCTCTGGCTACACCTTC. This sequence encodes CASSFSTGGSGYTF.

In this sample, this clonotype turned up many times. The chain is built from TRBV6-4 and TRBJ2-1, with unresolved D. This CDR3 contains 12 residues. CDR1 is MRHNA and CDR2 is SNTAGT in the germline V gene. Trimming stripped 2 bases from V and 5 bases from J, with 4 bases between. DNA for the CDR3: TGTGCCAGCAGTGACGGGAACAATGAGCAGTTCTTC. It specifies CASSDGNNEQFF.

This clonotype was counted ten times or more. Here the CDR3 DNA reads TGTGCCAGCAGCTTCTTAGCGGAGGTGTGGTCCTACAATGAGCAGTTCTTC. It encodes CASSFLAEVWSYNEQFF. This sequence joins TRBV11-3 and TRBJ2-1; tentatively, D is TRBD2 (6 bases). The CDR3 loop spans 17 amino acids. Germline V CDR1 and CDR2: SGHNT, YENEEA. V lost 3 bases to trimming and J lost 1 base, with 16 bases between them.

The table lists this clonotype with many counts. J is TRBJ2-3 and V is TRBV20-1; D perhaps matches TRBD2 (7 bases). Per the germline V gene, CDR1 is DFQATT and CDR2 is SNEGSKA (reference sequence). V shed 7 bases and J shed 0 bases, with 11 bases lying between them. The CDR3 sequence is 13 residues long. Here the CDR3 reads CSGEGGSTDTQYF. DNA for the CDR3: TGCAGTGGGGAGGGGGGGAGCACAGATACGCAGTATTTT.

This clonotype was seen more than once but under ten times. The chain couples TRBV12-3 or TRBV12-4 to TRBJ1-4, with D unclear. Trimming left V 5 bases short and J 7 bases short, with 8 bases between. This CDR3 comprises 12 residues. In DNA form, the CDR3 reads TGTGCCAGCAGTCGGTTAGGTGAAAAACTGTTTTTT. Its translation: CASSRLGEKLFF.

This clonotype was detected ten times or more. V gene TRBV24-1 combines with J gene TRBJ2-3; D is perhaps TRBD2 (5 bases). V was shortened by 5 bases and J by 2 bases, with 10 bases between the two germline ends. Germline CDR1 and CDR2: KGHDR and SFDVKD. The CDR3 contains 14 residues. CDR3 loop: CATSVVGNTDTQYF. CDR3 in DNA: TGTGCCACCAGTGTGGTCGGGAACACAGATACGCAGTATTTT.

The table lists this clonotype with many counts. The chain uses TRBV7-9 and TRBJ2-5, with D perhaps given as TRBD1 or TRBD2 (7 bases each). The CDR3 covers 15 residues. With 4 bases removed from V and 3 bases from J, the gap between germline ends came to 15 bases. Per germline, CDR1 SEHNR and CDR2 FQNEAQ (reference sequence). CDR3 protein: CASSWEGARKETQYF. The CDR3 DNA reads as TGTGCCAGCAGCTGGGAGGGGGCGAGGAAAGAGACCCAGTACTTC.

This clonotype has ten or more counts. The chain is built from TRBV6-5 and TRBJ2-1, with D unclear. V lost 0 bases and J lost 6, with 3 bases in between. The CDR3 loop spans 12 amino acids. CDR1 and CDR2 from the germline V gene are MNHEY and SVGAGI. CDR3 residues: CASSYSSNEQFF. DNA of the CDR3: TGTGCCAGCAGTTACTCGAGCAATGAGCAGTTCTTC.

The V and J genes are TRBV29-1 and TRBJ2-1; 7 bases agree with TRBD1. V dropped 7 bases and J dropped 6; count of bases not matched to a gene: 6. Germline CDR1 is SQVTM and CDR2 is ANQGSEA. The CDR3 is made up of 12 amino acids. CDR3 bases: TGCAGCGCCGCCGGGACAGCCAATGAGCAGTTCTTC. Protein: CSAAGTANEQFF.

The J gene is TRBJ2-7, the V gene TRBV15, with a possible D match to TRBD2 (5 bases). CDR1 and CDR2 (germline): LNHNV, YYDKDF (reference sequence). Trimming left V 5 bases short and J 0 bases short, with 14 bases between. This CDR3 has 15 amino acids. The CDR3 DNA sequence: TGTGCCACCAGCGAGTTTAGCGCGAGCTCCTACGAGCAGTACTTC. Its translation: CATSEFSASSYEQYF. Combining the CDR3 with reference TRBV15 and TRBJ2-7 gives the whole variable domain DAMVIQNPRYQVTQFGKPVTLSCSQTLNHNVMYWYQQKSSQAPKLLFHYYDKDFNNEADTPDNFQSRRPNTSFCFLDIRSPGLGDTAMYLCATSEFSASSYEQYFGPGTRLTVT.

In its sample, this clonotype was seen many times. The rearrangement uses TRBV7-2 and TRBJ2-1, with TRBD1 identical over 8 bases. CDR1 is SGHTA and CDR2 is FQGNSA in the germline V gene. This CDR3 has 14 residues. The V gene end was trimmed by 6 bases and the J gene end by 2 bases; junction bases not matched to a gene: 3. CDR3 in amino acids: CASSRTGPYNEQFF. CDR3 coding DNA: TGTGCCAGCAGTCGGACAGGGCCCTACAATGAGCAGTTCTTC. The full variable domain, in which reference TRBV7-2 and TRBJ2-1 provide the parts outside the CDR3, is GAGVSQSPSNKVTEKGKDVELRCDPISGHTALYWYRQSLGQGLEFLIYFQGNSAPDKSGLPSDRFSAERTGGSVSTLTIQRTQQEDSAVYLCASSRTGPYNEQFFGPGTRLTVL.

V is TRBV20-1 and J is TRBJ2-7; D call uncertain. V shed 3 bases and J shed 0 bases, with 9 bases lying between them. This CDR3 contains 13 residues. Germline CDR1 and CDR2: DFQATT and SNEGSKA (reference sequence). CDR3 protein: CSARTWASYEQYF. The CDR3 bases are TGCAGTGCTAGGACTTGGGCCTCCTACGAGCAGTACTTC.

In its sample, this clonotype was seen a few times. The rearrangement uses TRBV12-3 or TRBV12-4 and TRBJ2-1, with a possible D match to TRBD2 (5 bases). The V end lost 2 bases, the J end lost 2 bases, and 13 bases lay between the germline ends. CDR3 length equals 16 residues. The CDR3 coding sequence is TGTGCCAGCAGTTTAATCGTCACGGGAACCTACAATGAGCAGTTCTTC. The encoded protein is CASSLIVTGTYNEQFF.

The chain is built from TRBV10-3 and TRBJ2-1; 12 positions match TRBD2. The CDR3 has 20 residues. Germline CDR1 is ENHRY and CDR2 is SYGVKD. J lost 2 bases, V lost 6 bases, and 17 bases had no gene match. The CDR3 protein is CAIRGTSGSSSRGAYNEQFF. The DNA for the CDR3 is TGTGCCATCAGGGGGACTAGCGGGTCCTCAAGTAGAGGTGCCTACAATGAGCAGTTCTTC.

The table lists this clonotype with many counts. V usage is TRBV6-1 and J usage is TRBJ2-7, with 7 bases aligning to TRBD2. CDR3 length: 19 amino acids. J gave up 6 bases and V 7 bases, and 27 bases lay outside the gene matches. Germline loops: CDR1 MNHNS, CDR2 SASEGT. Here the CDR3 DNA reads TGTGCCAGCACCTTACCTACCATCCAGGCAGCGGGGCCCCGTTGCGAGCAGTACTTC. It codes for CASTLPTIQAAGPRCEQYF.

This clonotype was detected ten times or more. This rearrangement joins TRBV30 to TRBJ2-7; 7 bases are shared with TRBD1. The ends lost 5 bases at V and 4 bases at J; junction bases unmatched: 8. Germline V lookup: CDR1 GTSNPN, CDR2 SVGIG (reference sequence). The CDR3 consists of 13 residues. The CDR3 DNA reads TGTGCCTGGGCGACAGGGATGGAATACGAGCAGTACTTC. Protein product: CAWATGMEYEQYF.

This clonotype has at least ten counts. The V call is TRBV24-1, the J call TRBJ2-1, with D maybe TRBD1 (5 bases). The CDR3 extends over 14 amino acids. Per germline, CDR1 KGHDR and CDR2 SFDVKD. Trimming took off 8 bases at V and 6 bases at J, with 16 bases between the two ends. The CDR3: CATTQQGTSNEQFF. CDR3 in DNA: TGTGCCACCACTCAGCAGGGAACCTCCAATGAGCAGTTCTTC.

This clonotype has at least ten counts. V usage is TRBV11-2 and J usage is TRBJ2-7, with D unresolved. Germline V lookup: CDR1 SGHAT, CDR2 FQNNGV. This CDR3 spans 11 amino acids. Trimming pared 6 bases from V and 2 bases from J, leaving 5 bases between. The CDR3 DNA sequence: TGTGCCAGCAGTGAAACCTACGAGCAGTACTTC. Protein: CASSETYEQYF.

This clonotype was recorded many times. The chain recombines TRBV2 with TRBJ2-3; the D is unclear. The CDR3 spans 14 residues. The V gene's germline CDR1 is SNHLY and CDR2 FYNNEI. Trimming stripped 1 base from V and 3 bases from J, with 8 bases between. The CDR3 DNA reads TGTGCCAGCAGTGAAGAATTGCGGACAGATACGCAGTATTTT. It specifies CASSEELRTDTQYF.

The J gene is TRBJ1-5, the V gene TRBV19; 7 bases agree with TRBD1. This CDR3 comprises 16 residues. V lost 3 bases to trimming and J lost 2 bases; unmatched junction nucleotides: 7. The V gene's germline CDR1 is LNHDA and CDR2 SQIVND (reference sequence). The DNA of the CDR3 is TGTGCCAGTAGTATCGAGGGGGCGCAAGGCAATCAGCCCCAGCATTTT. Protein sequence: CASSIEGAQGNQPQHF.

J is TRBJ2-7 and V is TRBV5-5, with D maybe TRBD2 (6 bases). Germline V gives CDR1 SGHKS, CDR2 YYEKEE (reference sequence). The V gene lost 1 base and the J gene lost 3 bases, with 20 bases spanning the gap. The CDR3 contains 17 residues. Here the CDR3 DNA reads TGTGCCAGCAGCTTGTCAGAATCGCCTTCCGGGGGCTACGAGCAGTACTTC. This sequence encodes CASSLSESPSGGYEQYF.

Ten or more counts support this clonotype. V gene TRBV2 combines with J gene TRBJ1-4; D unclear. The ends were cut back, 4 bases at V and 5 bases at J, with 14 bases in the middle. CDR3 size: 15 residues. Germline V gene data show CDR1 as SNHLY and CDR2 as FYNNEI. CDR3 sequence (DNA): TGTGCCAGCAGTGGCCAGAACAGACCGAATGAAAAACTGTTTTTT. Translated: CASSGQNRPNEKLFF.

This clonotype was seen at least ten times. V usage is TRBV7-8 and J usage is TRBJ2-3; tentative D call: TRBD2 (6 bases). V lost 6 bases and J lost 3, with 10 bases in between. The CDR3 sequence is 13 residues long. Germline V gene sequence: CDR1 SGHVS, CDR2 FQNEAQ. CDR3 in amino acids: CASRERGTDTQYF. The CDR3 nucleotides read TGTGCCAGCAGGGAACGGGGGACAGATACGCAGTATTTT.

At least ten counts were recorded for this clonotype. The V gene is TRBV7-2, the J gene TRBJ2-3, with 10 positions matching TRBD1. This CDR3 has 16 residues. Germline lookup yields CDR1 SGHTA and CDR2 FQGNSA. V shed 5 bases, J shed 8 bases, and the junction held 13 bases outside the gene matches. CDR3 sequence reads: CASSVTGGIWAVTQYF. Here the CDR3 DNA reads TGTGCCAGCAGCGTGACAGGGGGCATATGGGCCGTTACGCAGTATTTT.

CDR3 sequence reads: CAINPGTSPLGIYEQYF. The CDR3 DNA reads as TGTGCCATCAACCCCGGGACTAGCCCCTTGGGGATCTACGAGCAGTACTTC. V is TRBV10-3 and J is TRBJ2-7; 9 bases agree with TRBD2. Germline V CDR1 and CDR2: ENHRY, SYGVKD. The CDR3 totals 17 residues. Losses at the gene ends were 7 bases for V and 3 bases for J; bases not matched to a gene: 16.

The CDR3 bases are TGCGCCAGCAGCCTCCTCTGGTCCGAGCAGTACTTC. This sequence encodes CASSLLWSEQYF. The V gene is TRBV4-1, the J gene TRBJ2-7; no definite D call. This CDR3 is 12 amino acids long. V gave up 4 bases and J gave up 6 bases, with 10 bases separating them. The V gene's germline CDR1 is MGHRA and CDR2 YSYEKL.

This clonotype was picked up many times. The chain employs TRBV28 and TRBJ2-7; 11 positions agree with TRBD1. Germline V CDR1 and CDR2: MDHEN, SYDVKM. Trimming removed 6 bases from V and 7 bases from J; junction bases left unmatched: 11. The CDR3 sequence is 15 residues long. CDR3 nucleotide sequence: TGTGCCAGCAGAAGGACAGGGGGCCCCCTGAGTGAGCAGTACTTC. Residues: CASRRTGGPLSEQYF.

This rearrangement joins TRBV7-9 to TRBJ2-4, with D uncertain. The CDR3 length is 12 residues. Germline lookup yields CDR1 SEHNR and CDR2 FQNEAQ (reference sequence). V lost 1 base to trimming and J lost 12 bases, with 10 bases between them. DNA for the CDR3: TGTGCCAGCAGCTTAGATTTCCAGGATCAGTACTTC. Residues: CASSLDFQDQYF.

The J gene is TRBJ1-6, the V gene TRBV15; unclear D gene. In germline, CDR1 is LNHNV, CDR2 YYDKDF (reference sequence). This CDR3 comprises 17 residues. V lost 0 bases and J 5 bases, leaving 14 bases between the germline ends. CDR3 DNA: TGTGCCACCAGCAGAGATAAGTCTTCCCCGCATAATTCACCCCTCCACTTT. Residues: CATSRDKSSPHNSPLHF.

The table lists this clonotype with many counts. This rearrangement joins TRBV7-2 to TRBJ2-1, with TRBD2 identical over 8 bases. Germline assignment: CDR1 SGHTA and CDR2 FQGNSA. Trimming removed 3 bases from V and 7 bases from J; junction bases left unmatched: 8. This CDR3 spans 15 amino acids. CDR3 coding DNA: TGTGCCAGCAGCTTGGTTCTAGCGGGCCGAAATGAGCAGTTCTTC. This translates into CASSLVLAGRNEQFF. Full variable domain (remainder filled in from reference TRBV7-2 and TRBJ2-1): GAGVSQSPSNKVTEKGKDVELRCDPISGHTALYWYRQSLGQGLEFLIYFQGNSAPDKSGLPSDRFSAERTGGSVSTLTIQRTQQEDSAVYLCASSLVLAGRNEQFFGPGTRLTVL.

This clonotype was seen repeatedly, ten times or more. This rearrangement joins TRBV6-1 to TRBJ2-1; a weak D match, TRBD2 (6 bases). Germline V gives CDR1 MNHNS, CDR2 SASEGT. The V end lost 8 bases, the J end lost 6 bases, and 20 bases lay between the germline ends. The CDR3 length is 15 residues. For the CDR3, the DNA is TGTGCCAGCCTCCGACTCCTAAACGGGGGCAATGAGCAGTTCTTC. It codes for CASLRLLNGGNEQFF.